The source of this T cell receptor (beta chain) is a study of blood T cell repertoires in COVID-19. Study as a whole: Some COVID-19 samples were acute and others convalescent; all came from the United States, Italy and Spain. From T cells, B-cell-depleted T cells, or PBMCs came the material, which was cDNA or gDNA.

The CDR3 is 14 amino acids. V was cut by 2 bases and J by 3 bases, with 11 bases left in between. Germline V CDR1 and CDR2: MNHEY, SVGAGI. Per the original methods: Nucleated cell counts were estimated from reference gene primer amplification. Clones were sequenced by immunoSEQ multiplex PCR, and TCRdb holds only the in-frame ones, with some missing. V and J calls and clone size are given by that table; D and trimming were obtained from the DNA. The sample holds approximately 94,000 clones, around 90% seen once. J is TRBJ2-7 and V is TRBV6-5, with D maybe TRBD2 (6 bases). The sequence derives from an older woman with acute or convalescent COVID-19. What was sequenced was peripheral blood. The CDR3 region is CASSYAGTYYEQYF. In DNA form, the CDR3 reads TGTGCCAGCAGTTACGCGGGAACCTACTACGAGCAGTACTTC.